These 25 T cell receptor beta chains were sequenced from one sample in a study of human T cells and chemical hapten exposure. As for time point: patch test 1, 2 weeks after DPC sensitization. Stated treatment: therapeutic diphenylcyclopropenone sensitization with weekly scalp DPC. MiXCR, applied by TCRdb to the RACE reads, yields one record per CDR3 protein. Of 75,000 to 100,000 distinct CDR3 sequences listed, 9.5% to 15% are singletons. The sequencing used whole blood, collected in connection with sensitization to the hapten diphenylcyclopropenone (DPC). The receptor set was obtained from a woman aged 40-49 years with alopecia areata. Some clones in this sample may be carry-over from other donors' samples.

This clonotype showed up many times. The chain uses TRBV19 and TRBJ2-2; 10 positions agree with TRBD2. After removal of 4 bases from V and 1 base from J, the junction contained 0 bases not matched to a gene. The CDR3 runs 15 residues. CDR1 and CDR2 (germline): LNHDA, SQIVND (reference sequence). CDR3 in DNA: TGTGCCAGTAGTAGACTAGCGGGGAACACCGGGGAGCTGTTTTTT. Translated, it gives CASSRLAGNTGELFF.

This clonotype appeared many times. CDR3 sequence: CASSPDRVMAQPQHF. The CDR3 DNA sequence: TGTGCCAGTAGTCCTGACAGGGTCATGGCTCAGCCCCAGCATTTT. The rearrangement links TRBV19 to TRBJ1-5, with TRBD1 matching over 7 bases. There are 15 residues in the CDR3. The V gene end was trimmed by 5 bases and the J gene end by 6 bases; junction bases not matched to a gene: 10. The V gene's germline CDR1 is LNHDA and CDR2 SQIVND (reference sequence).

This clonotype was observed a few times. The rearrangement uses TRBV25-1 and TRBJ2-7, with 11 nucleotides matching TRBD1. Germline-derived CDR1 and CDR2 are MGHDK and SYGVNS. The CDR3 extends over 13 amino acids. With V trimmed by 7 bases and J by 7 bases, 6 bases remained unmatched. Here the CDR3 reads CASTSGTGGEQYF. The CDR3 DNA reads TGTGCCAGCACCTCCGGGACAGGGGGGGAGCAGTACTTC.

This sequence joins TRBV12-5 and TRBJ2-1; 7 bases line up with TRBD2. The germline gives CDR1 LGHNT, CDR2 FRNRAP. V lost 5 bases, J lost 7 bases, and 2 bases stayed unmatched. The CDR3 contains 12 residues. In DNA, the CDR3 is TGTGCTAGTGGTAGGGAGGGTAATGAGCAGTTCTTC. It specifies CASGREGNEQFF.

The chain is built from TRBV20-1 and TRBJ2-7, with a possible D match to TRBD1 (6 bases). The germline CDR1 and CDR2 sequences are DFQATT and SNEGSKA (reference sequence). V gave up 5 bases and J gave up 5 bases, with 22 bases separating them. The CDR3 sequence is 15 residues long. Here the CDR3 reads CSARNSGQGFNEQYF. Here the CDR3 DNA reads TGCAGTGCTCGGAATTCCGGCCAGGGGTTCAACGAGCAGTACTTC.

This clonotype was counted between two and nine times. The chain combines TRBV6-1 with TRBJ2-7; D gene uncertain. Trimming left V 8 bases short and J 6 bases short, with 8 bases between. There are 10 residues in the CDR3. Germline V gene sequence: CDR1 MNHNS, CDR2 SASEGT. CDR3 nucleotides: TGTGCCAGCGGGCGACGCGAGCAGTACTTC. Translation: CASGRREQYF.

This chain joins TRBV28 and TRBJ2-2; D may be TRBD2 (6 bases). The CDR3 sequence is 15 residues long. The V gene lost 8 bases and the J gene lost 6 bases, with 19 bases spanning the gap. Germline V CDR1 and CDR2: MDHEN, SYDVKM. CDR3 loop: CASGSSGLSSGELFF. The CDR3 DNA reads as TGTGCCAGCGGAAGTAGCGGACTGTCATCCGGGGAGCTGTTTTTT.

The CDR3 bases are TGCGCCAGCAGACAGATCGGGAGCAATCAGCCCCAGCATTTT. Protein sequence: CASRQIGSNQPQHF. The genes are TRBV4-1 and TRBJ1-5; no definite D call. The V end lost 6 bases, the J end lost 1 base, and 10 bases lay between the germline ends. CDR1 is MGHRA, CDR2 YSYEKL, per germline. This CDR3 has 14 residues.

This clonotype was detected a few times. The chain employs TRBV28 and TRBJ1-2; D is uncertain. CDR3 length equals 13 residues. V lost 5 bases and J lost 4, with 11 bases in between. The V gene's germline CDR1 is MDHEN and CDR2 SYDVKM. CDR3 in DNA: TGTGCCAGCAGTAATGATCCCTCCTATGGCTACACCTTC. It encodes CASSNDPSYGYTF.

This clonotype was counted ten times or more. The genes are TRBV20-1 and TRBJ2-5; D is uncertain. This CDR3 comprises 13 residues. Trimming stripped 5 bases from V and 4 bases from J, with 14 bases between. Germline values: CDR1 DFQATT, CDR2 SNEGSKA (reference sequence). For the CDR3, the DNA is TGCAGTGCTCCTCAAGATGGAATAGAGACCCAGTACTTC. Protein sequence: CSAPQDGIETQYF.

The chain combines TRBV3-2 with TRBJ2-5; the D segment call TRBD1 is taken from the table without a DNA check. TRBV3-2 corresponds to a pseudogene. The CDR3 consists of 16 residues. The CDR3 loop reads CASSQDPPRGEETQYF. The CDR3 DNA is TGTGCCAGCAGCCAAGATCCCCCCAGGGGAGAGGAGACCCAGTACTTC.

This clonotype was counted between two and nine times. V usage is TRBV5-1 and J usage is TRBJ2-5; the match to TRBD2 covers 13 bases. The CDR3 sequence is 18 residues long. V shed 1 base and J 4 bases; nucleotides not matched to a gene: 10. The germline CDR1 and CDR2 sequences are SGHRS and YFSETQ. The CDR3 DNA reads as TGCGCCAGCAGCTTGCCTTCACCGGGACTAGCGGGAACAGAGACCCAGTACTTC. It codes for CASSLPSPGLAGTETQYF.

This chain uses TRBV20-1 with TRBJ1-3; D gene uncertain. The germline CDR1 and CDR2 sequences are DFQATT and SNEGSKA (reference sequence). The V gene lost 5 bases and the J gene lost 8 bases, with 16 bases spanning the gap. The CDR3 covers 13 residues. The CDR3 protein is CSAPAFNADTIYF. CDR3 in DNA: TGCAGTGCTCCCGCATTTAACGCCGACACCATATATTTT.

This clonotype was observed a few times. The DNA of the CDR3 is TGTGCCAGCAGTTTACCGGGGGTCAATCAGCCCCAGCATTTT. Translated: CASSLPGVNQPQHF. The J gene is TRBJ1-5, the V gene TRBV12-3 or TRBV12-4; the D gene is possibly TRBD1 (5 bases). This CDR3 is 14 amino acids long. The V end lost 2 bases, the J end lost 3 bases, and 8 bases lay between the germline ends.

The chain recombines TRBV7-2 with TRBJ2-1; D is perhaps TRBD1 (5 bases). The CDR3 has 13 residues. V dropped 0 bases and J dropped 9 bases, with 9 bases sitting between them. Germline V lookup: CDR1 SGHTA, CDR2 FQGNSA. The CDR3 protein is CASSLAGASEQFF. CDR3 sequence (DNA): TGTGCCAGCAGCTTAGCAGGGGCTAGTGAGCAGTTCTTC.

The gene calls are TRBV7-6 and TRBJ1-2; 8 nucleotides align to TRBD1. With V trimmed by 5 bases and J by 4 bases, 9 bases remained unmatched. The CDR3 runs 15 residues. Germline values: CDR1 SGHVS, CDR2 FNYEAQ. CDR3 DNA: TGTGCCAGCAGCCCCATGGGAGGACAGGGCTATGGCTACACCTTC. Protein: CASSPMGGQGYGYTF.

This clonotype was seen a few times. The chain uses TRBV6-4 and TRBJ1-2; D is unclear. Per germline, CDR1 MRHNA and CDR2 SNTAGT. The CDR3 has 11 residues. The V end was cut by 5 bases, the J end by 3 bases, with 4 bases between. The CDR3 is CASSTDYGYTF. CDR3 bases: TGTGCCAGCAGTACAGACTATGGCTACACCTTC.

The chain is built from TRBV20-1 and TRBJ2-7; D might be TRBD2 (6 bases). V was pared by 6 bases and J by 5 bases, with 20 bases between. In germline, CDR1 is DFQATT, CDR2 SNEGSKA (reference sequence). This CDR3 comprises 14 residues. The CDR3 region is CSAQNPTRTNEQYF. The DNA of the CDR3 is TGCAGTGCCCAAAACCCGACTAGAACCAACGAGCAGTACTTC.

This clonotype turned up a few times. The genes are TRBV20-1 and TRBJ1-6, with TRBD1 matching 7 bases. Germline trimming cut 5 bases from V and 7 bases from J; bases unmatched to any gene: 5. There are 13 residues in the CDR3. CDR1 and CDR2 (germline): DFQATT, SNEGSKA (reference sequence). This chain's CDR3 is CSAVRDRNSPLHF. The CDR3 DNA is TGCAGTGCTGTCCGGGACAGAAATTCACCCCTCCACTTT.

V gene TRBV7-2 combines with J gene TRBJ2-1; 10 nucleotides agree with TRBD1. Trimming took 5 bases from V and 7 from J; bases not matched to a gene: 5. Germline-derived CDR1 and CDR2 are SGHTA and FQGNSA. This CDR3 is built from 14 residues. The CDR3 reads CASSPRDRGNEQFF. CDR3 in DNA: TGTGCCAGCAGCCCCCGGGACAGGGGTAATGAGCAGTTCTTC.

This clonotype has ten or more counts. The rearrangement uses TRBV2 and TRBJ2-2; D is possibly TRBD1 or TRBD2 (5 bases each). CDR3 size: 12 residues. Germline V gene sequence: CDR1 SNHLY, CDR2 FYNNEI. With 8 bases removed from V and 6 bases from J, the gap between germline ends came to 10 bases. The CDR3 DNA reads TGTGCCAGCGGGGACGAGCCCGGGGAGCTGTTTTTT. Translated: CASGDEPGELFF.

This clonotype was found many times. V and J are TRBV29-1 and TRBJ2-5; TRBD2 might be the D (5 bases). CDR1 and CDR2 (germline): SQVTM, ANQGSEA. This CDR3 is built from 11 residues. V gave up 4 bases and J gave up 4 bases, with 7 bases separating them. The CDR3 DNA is TGCAGCGTTGCCGGAGGAGAGACCCAGTACTTC. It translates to CSVAGGETQYF.

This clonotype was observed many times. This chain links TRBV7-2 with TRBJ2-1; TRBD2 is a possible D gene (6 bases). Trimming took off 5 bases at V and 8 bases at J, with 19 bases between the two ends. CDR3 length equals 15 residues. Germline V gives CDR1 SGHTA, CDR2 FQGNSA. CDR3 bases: TGTGCCAGCAGCCGGGCCCGGGACTCCCAATATGAGCAGTTCTTC. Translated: CASSRARDSQYEQFF.

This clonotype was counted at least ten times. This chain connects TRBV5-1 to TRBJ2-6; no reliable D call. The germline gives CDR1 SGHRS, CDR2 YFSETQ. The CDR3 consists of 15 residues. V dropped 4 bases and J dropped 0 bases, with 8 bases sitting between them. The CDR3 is CASSTTFSGANVLTF. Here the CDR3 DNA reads TGCGCCAGCAGCACCACTTTCTCTGGGGCCAACGTCCTGACTTTC.

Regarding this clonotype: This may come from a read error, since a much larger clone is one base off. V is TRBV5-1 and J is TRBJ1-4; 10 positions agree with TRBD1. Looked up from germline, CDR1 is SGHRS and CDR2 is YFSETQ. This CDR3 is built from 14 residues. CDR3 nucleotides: TGCGCCAGCAGCGGCGGGACAGGGGATGAAAAACTGTATTTT. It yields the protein CASSGGTGDEKLYF.